The clone carrying this TCR beta chain was observed many times. Unmatched junction bases numbered 3, after V lost 3 bases and J lost 5 bases. Germline values: CDR1 MGHDK, CDR2 SYGVNS. The CDR3 is 13 amino acids. The record originates from a study of response to subunit inactivated influenza vaccine. TCRdb reprocessed the RT-PCR reads via MiXCR and lists one record per CDR3 protein. The repertoire has about 700,000 distinct CDR3 sequences, approximately 15% of them found once; the top ten carry approximately 6.5%. Sequenced here: PBMCs from blood, sampled roughly 2 weeks before vaccination. The chain links TRBV25-1 to TRBJ1-2; 7 bases line up with TRBD1. The sequence was obtained from a man aged 50 to 59 who received an inactivated influenza vaccine. CDR3 protein: CASSDGTAYGYTF. CDR3 DNA sequence: TGTGCCAGCAGTGATGGGACAGCTTATGGCTACACCTTC.